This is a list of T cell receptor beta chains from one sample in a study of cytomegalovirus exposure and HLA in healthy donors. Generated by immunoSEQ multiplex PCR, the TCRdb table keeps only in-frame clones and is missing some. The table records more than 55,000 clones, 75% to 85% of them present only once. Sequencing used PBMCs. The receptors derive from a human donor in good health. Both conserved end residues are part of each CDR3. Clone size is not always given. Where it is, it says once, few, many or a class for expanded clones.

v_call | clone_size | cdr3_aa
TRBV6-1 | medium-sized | CAITEGGHPNEQFF
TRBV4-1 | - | CASSQDPQGFYEQYF
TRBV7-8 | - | CASSSLFAAPHTDTQYF
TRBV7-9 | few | CSSSRTGFEQYF
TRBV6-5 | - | CASSYAGMASEQYF
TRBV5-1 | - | CATSVVLDTGELFF
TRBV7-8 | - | CASSLATDILVMSYNEQFF
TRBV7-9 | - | CASSSSPGTSGRSAQYF
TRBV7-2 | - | CASSPDLDRRETQYF
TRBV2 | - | CASSERGYSNQPQHF
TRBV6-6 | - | CASSYSPSSWETQYF
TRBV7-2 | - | CASSLFRGHSPLHF
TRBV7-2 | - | CASSFSGGAGTDTQYF
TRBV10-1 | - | CASRLKRRSEKLFF
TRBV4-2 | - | CASSQVTRIATDTQYF
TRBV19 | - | CASSVSSGSSYEQYF
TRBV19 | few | CASSIGGTSHPYEQYF
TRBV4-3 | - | CASSRQSQGGDTQYF
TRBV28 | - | CASALAGGPYEQYF
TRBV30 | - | CAWSGQGGGNYGYTF
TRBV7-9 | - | CASSSTGNSNYGYTF
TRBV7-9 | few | CSSSAERTAQETQYF
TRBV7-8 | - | CASSYRSGSLYGYTF
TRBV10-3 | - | CAISEGTSDTDTQYF
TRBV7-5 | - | CARSLHQADTEAFF
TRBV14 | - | CASSHEFWGENTGELFF
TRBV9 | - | CASSSRDRYNEQFF
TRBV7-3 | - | CASSLNAGGLMGEQFF
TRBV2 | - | CASRNNPLHF
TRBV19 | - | CASSIGPDPGSPLHF
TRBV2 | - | CACQLRVFSDTQYF
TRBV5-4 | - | CASSRSGLAAKETQYF
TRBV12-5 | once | CASGLQGAGSPLHF
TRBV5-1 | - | CASSSDTGVREKLFF